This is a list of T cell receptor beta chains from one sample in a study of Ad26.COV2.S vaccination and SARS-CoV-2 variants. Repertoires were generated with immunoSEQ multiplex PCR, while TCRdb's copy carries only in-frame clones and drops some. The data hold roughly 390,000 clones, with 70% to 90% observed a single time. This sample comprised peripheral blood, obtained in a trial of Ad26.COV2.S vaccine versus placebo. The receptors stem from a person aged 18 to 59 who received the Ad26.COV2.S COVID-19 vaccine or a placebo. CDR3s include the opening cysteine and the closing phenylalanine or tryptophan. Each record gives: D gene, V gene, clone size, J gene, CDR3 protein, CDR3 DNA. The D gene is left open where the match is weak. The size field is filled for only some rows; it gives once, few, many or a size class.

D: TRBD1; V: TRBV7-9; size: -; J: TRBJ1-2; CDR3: CASSRDRGLDGYTF; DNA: TGTGCCAGTTCCCGGGACAGGGGGCTCGATGGCTACACCTTC
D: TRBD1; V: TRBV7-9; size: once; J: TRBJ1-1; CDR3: CASSFRQGETIGAFF; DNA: TGTGCCAGCAGCTTTAGACAGGGGGAAACAATAGGAGCTTTCTTT
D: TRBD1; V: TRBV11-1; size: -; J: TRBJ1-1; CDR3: CASSLDRGGNTEAFF; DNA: TGTGCCAGCAGCTTAGACAGGGGCGGGAACACTGAAGCTTTCTTT
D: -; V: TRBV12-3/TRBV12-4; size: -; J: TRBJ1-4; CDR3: CASSLKGAWELFF; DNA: TGTGCCAGCAGTCTAAAGGGTGCGTGGGAACTGTTTTTT
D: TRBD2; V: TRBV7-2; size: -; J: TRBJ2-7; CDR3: CASSLRRGGTYEQYF; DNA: TGTGCCAGCAGCTTAAGGCGGGGGGGCACCTACGAGCAGTACTTC
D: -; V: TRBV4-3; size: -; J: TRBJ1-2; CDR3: CASSQEIGAGRYYGYTF; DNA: TGCGCCAGCAGCCAAGAAATAGGGGCGGGACGGTACTATGGCTACACCTTC
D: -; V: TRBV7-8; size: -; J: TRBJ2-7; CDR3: CASSLTGRDEQYF; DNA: TGTGCCAGCAGCTTAACAGGGAGGGACGAGCAGTACTTC
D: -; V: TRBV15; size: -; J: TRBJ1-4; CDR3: CATSRDQNEKLFF; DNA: TGTGCCACCAGCAGAGATCAAAATGAAAAACTGTTTTTT
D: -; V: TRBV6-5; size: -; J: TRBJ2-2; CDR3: CASTHPGTGELFF; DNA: TGTGCCAGCACCCATCCGGGGACGGGGGAGCTGTTTTTT
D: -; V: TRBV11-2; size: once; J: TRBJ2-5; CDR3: CASSLASLVETQYF; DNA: TGTGCCAGCAGCTTAGCCTCGCTCGTAGAGACCCAGTACTTC
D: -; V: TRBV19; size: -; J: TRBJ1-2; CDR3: CASSIAGGINYGYTF; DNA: TGTGCCAGTAGTATAGCCGGAGGAATTAACTATGGCTACACCTTC
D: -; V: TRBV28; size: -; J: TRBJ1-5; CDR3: CASSNRPPQHF; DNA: TGTGCCAGCAGTAACCGGCCACCCCAGCATTTT
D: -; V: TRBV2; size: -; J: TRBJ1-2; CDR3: CASRGTVYGYTF; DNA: TGTGCCAGCAGGGGGACTGTATATGGCTACACCTTC
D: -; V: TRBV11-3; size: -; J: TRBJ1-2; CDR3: CAGDRGYTF; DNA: TGTGCCGGAGATCGGGGCTACACCTTC
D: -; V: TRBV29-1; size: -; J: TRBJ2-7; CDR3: CSVAIETEAYEQYF; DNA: TGCAGCGTGGCAATAGAGACAGAGGCCTACGAGCAGTACTTC
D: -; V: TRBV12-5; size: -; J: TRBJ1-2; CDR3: CASGLVPGYGYTF; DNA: TGTGCTAGTGGTTTGGTGCCAGGCTATGGCTACACCTTC
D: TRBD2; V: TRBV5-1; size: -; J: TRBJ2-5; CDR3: CASMTSGGGEETQYF; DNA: TGCGCCAGCATGACTAGCGGGGGAGGAGAGGAGACCCAGTACTTC
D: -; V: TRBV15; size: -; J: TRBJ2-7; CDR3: CATSRGLTYEQYF; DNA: TGTGCCACCAGCCGGGGACTGACCTACGAGCAGTACTTC
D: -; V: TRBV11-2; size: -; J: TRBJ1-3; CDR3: CASSLAPGGISGNTIYF; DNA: TGTGCCAGCAGCTTAGCCCCCGGGGGGATCTCTGGAAACACCATATATTTT
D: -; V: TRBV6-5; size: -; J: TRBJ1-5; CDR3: CASRGVEGRNQPQHF; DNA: TGTGCCAGCAGGGGGGTTGAGGGTCGCAATCAGCCCCAGCATTTT
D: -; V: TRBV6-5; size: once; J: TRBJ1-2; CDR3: CARQPCRVSYGYTF; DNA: TGTGCCCGACAACCTTGCAGGGTAAGCTATGGCTACACCTTC
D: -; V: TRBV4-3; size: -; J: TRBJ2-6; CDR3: CASSQEYRIGTGANVLTF; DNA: TGCGCCAGCAGCCAAGAGTACAGGATCGGCACTGGGGCCAACGTCCTGACTTTC
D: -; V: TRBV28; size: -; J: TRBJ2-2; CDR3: CASSLVGLADTGELFF; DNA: TGTGCCAGCAGTTTGGTCGGGCTAGCCGACACCGGGGAGCTGTTTTTT
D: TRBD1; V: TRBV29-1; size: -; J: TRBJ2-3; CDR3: CSEKGQGWADTQYF; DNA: TGCAGCGAAAAGGGACAGGGGTGGGCAGATACGCAGTATTTT
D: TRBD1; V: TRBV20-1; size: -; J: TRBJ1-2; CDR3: CSAPGGYGYTF; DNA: TGCAGTGCTCCAGGGGGCTATGGCTACACCTTC
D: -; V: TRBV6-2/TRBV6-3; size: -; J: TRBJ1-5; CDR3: CASSPGRTAIKPQHF; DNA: TGTGCCAGCAGCCCGGGACGGACTGCAATCAAACCCCAGCATTTT
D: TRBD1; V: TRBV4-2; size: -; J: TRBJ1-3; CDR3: CASSPPGQAEFGNTIYF; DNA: TGTGCCAGCAGCCCGCCCGGACAGGCTGAATTTGGAAACACCATATATTTT
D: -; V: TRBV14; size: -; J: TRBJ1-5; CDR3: CASSQGGNQPQHF; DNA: TGTGCCAGCAGCCAAGGGGGCAATCAGCCCCAGCATTTT